This T cell receptor (beta chain) was observed in a study of T cell responses to AZD1222 COVID-19 vaccine. Generated by immunoSEQ multiplex PCR, the TCRdb table keeps only in-frame clones and is missing some. The repertoire holds about 200,000 clones, with about 92% as singletons. The study's findings and limits: Baseline seropositives among AZD1222 recipients totaled only five or six.

In the case of this clone: Antigen specificity is unknown.

The TCR comes from an adult in good health. The source was peripheral blood, collected on day 0 of MenACWY control vaccination.

The CDR3 DNA sequence: TGTGCCACCAGCAGAGCTGGGGTAGGGGCGGTTGGCTACACCTTC. Protein product: CATSRAGVGAVGYTF. The chain carries TRBV15 and TRBJ1-2; maybe TRBD1 (5 bases). The CDR3 extends over 15 amino acids. The germline CDR1 and CDR2 sequences are LNHNV and YYDKDF (reference sequence). V lost 1 base and J 7 bases, leaving 16 bases between the germline ends.